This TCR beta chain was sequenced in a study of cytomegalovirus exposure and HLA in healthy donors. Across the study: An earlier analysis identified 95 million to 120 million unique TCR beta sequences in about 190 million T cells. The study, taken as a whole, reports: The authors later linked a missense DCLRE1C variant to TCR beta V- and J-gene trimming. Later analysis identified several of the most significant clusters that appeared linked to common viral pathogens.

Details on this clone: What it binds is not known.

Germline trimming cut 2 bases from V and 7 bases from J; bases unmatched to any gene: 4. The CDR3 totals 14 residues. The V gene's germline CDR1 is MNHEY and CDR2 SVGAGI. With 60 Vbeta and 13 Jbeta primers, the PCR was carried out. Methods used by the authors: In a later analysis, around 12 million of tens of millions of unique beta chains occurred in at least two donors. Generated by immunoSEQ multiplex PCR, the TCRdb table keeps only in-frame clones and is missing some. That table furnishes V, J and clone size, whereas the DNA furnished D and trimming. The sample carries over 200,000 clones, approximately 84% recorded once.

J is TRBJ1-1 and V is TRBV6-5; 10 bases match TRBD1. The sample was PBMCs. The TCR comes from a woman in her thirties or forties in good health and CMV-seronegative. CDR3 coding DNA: TGTGCCAGCAGTTACGACAGGGGGCTGGGTGAAGCTTTCTTT. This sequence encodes CASSYDRGLGEAFF.